The 27 T cell receptor beta chains presented below share a single source sample, sequenced in a study of cytomegalovirus exposure and HLA in healthy donors. Method: immunoSEQ multiplex PCR; TCRdb's copy keeps in-frame clones and lacks some. The table lists about 270,000 clones, 70% to 90% of them singletons. Material: PBMCs. These receptors originate from a woman between 18 and 30 years old in good health and CMV-seronegative.

This chain links TRBV2 with TRBJ2-7, with 8 nucleotides matching TRBD1. V shed 6 bases, J shed 5 bases, and the junction held 12 bases outside the gene matches. CDR1 is SNHLY, CDR2 FYNNEI, per germline. The CDR3 loop spans 15 amino acids. CDR3 amino acids: CASRVGTGRGHEQYF. CDR3 sequence (DNA): TGTGCCAGCAGGGTGGGGACAGGTAGAGGTCACGAGCAGTACTTC.

V gene TRBV9 combines with J gene TRBJ2-2; TRBD2 aligns across 9 bases. The V gene's germline CDR1 is SGDLS and CDR2 YYNGEE. The CDR3 has 16 amino acids. The V gene end was trimmed by 4 bases and the J gene end by 4 bases; junction bases not matched to a gene: 8. The CDR3 region is CASSSQREEPTGELFF. The CDR3 bases are TGTGCCAGCAGCTCTCAGCGGGAGGAGCCCACCGGGGAGCTGTTTTTT.

The V call is TRBV6-4, the J call TRBJ1-2, with 9 bases aligning to TRBD1. CDR3 size: 14 residues. Germline trimming cut 4 bases from V and 5 bases from J; bases unmatched to any gene: 5. CDR1 and CDR2 from the germline V gene are MRHNA and SNTAGT. The CDR3 DNA sequence: TGTGCCAGCAGTGGGACAGGGGAGGATTATGGCTACACCTTC. This codes for CASSGTGEDYGYTF.

The rearrangement uses TRBV29-1 and TRBJ2-3, with TRBD2 as a possible D gene (7 bases). This CDR3 has 13 amino acids. Trimming stripped 6 bases from V and 4 bases from J, with 14 bases between. Germline V lookup: CDR1 SQVTM, CDR2 ANQGSEA. CDR3 DNA: TGCAGCGTGAAAGGGAGGGGGGCAGATACGCAGTATTTT. It translates to CSVKGRGADTQYF.

The chain joins TRBV19 to TRBJ2-1, with 11 bases identical to TRBD2. The CDR3 is made up of 15 amino acids. Germline CDR1 LNHDA, CDR2 SQIVND (reference sequence). V shed 9 bases, J shed 0 bases, and the junction held 4 bases outside the gene matches. CDR3 protein: CASSGLAASYNEQFF. The CDR3 DNA reads TGTGCCAGCTCGGGACTAGCGGCCTCCTACAATGAGCAGTTCTTC.

This sequence joins TRBV2 and TRBJ2-3, with TRBD2 identical over 8 bases. CDR3 size: 16 residues. Germline trimming cut 7 bases from V and 4 bases from J; bases unmatched to any gene: 13. Germline values: CDR1 SNHLY, CDR2 FYNNEI. This CDR3 reads CASTPRSGGDADTQYF. The CDR3, as DNA: TGTGCCAGCACCCCCCGGTCGGGGGGGGATGCAGATACGCAGTATTTT.

As DNA, the CDR3 is TGTGCCTGGAGTGTACAGCATTTCTATGGCTACACCTTC. This translates into CAWSVQHFYGYTF. This chain joins TRBV30 and TRBJ1-2; no definite D call. V lost 0 bases to trimming and J lost 4 bases, with 9 bases between them. The CDR3 length is 13 residues. The germline gives CDR1 GTSNPN, CDR2 SVGIG (reference sequence).

The CDR3 reads CASSQDGPRVTGRVNEQFF. DNA for the CDR3: TGCGCCAGCAGCCAAGACGGCCCACGGGTTACAGGGAGAGTGAATGAGCAGTTCTTC. The chain is built from TRBV4-1 and TRBJ2-1, with D tentatively TRBD1 (6 bases). Per the germline V gene, CDR1 is MGHRA and CDR2 is YSYEKL. Trimming pared 0 bases from V and 7 bases from J, leaving 25 bases between. This CDR3 has 19 residues.

The chain is built from TRBV5-1 and TRBJ2-7, with 11 bases identical to TRBD2. Unmatched junction bases numbered 15, after V lost 4 bases and J lost 0 bases. From germline, CDR1 is SGHRS and CDR2 YFSETQ. The CDR3 is made up of 19 amino acids. The DNA for the CDR3 is TGCGCCAGCAGCGCGCTAGCGGGAGGCCTGGGTCGTCGCTCCTACGAGCAGTACTTC. Its translation is CASSALAGGLGRRSYEQYF.

For this clone: The junction differs from germline at one of its ends, possibly a read error. V and J are TRBV7-7 and TRBJ2-3; 8 bases match TRBD2. From germline, CDR1 is SSHAT and CDR2 FNYEAQ (reference sequence). The CDR3 spans 15 residues. DNA for the CDR3: TGTGCTAGCAGCTTCGGCGGGGGGAGCACAGATACGCAGTATTTT. Its translation: CASSFGGGSTDTQYF.

The rearrangement joins TRBV19 to TRBJ2-1; 10 nucleotides line up with TRBD2. V was clipped by 8 bases and J by 2 bases; unmatched bases: 3. CDR1 is LNHDA, CDR2 SQIVND, per germline (reference sequence). The CDR3 loop spans 14 amino acids. CDR3 sequence reads: CASAGTSAYNEQFF. The CDR3, as DNA: TGTGCCAGTGCCGGGACTAGCGCCTACAATGAGCAGTTCTTC. Complete variable domain (other parts from reference TRBV19 and TRBJ2-1): DGGITQSPKYLFRKEGQNVTLSCEQNLNHDAMYWYRQDPGQGLRLIYYSQIVNDFQKGDIAEGYSVSREKKESFPLTVTSAQKNPTAFYLCASAGTSAYNEQFFGPGTRLTVL.

V usage is TRBV19 and J usage is TRBJ1-5, with D possibly matching TRBD1 (6 bases). Trimming took off 7 bases at V and 0 bases at J, with 13 bases between the two ends. This CDR3 is built from 15 residues. From germline, CDR1 is LNHDA and CDR2 SQIVND (reference sequence). This CDR3 is CASNPGDYSNQPQHF. CDR3 DNA: TGTGCCAGTAACCCAGGGGACTATAGCAATCAGCCCCAGCATTTT.

The rearrangement links TRBV2 to TRBJ2-1; 7 nucleotides align to TRBD2. Germline assignment: CDR1 SNHLY and CDR2 FYNNEI. Trimming took 9 bases from V and 4 from J; bases not matched to a gene: 6. The CDR3 contains 13 residues. CDR3 coding DNA: TGTGCCAGTAACTCGCGGGGGTACAATGAGCAGTTCTTC. The encoded protein is CASNSRGYNEQFF.

This rearrangement joins TRBV4-1 to TRBJ2-7; TRBD2 matches 14 bases. With 3 bases clipped from V and 2 bases from J, the junction kept 6 bases outside the gene matches. Germline loops: CDR1 MGHRA, CDR2 YSYEKL. CDR3 length: 17 residues. CDR3 DNA: TGCGCCAGCAGCCAGGACGGGGGACTAGCGGGGGCCTACGAGCAGTACTTC. This sequence encodes CASSQDGGLAGAYEQYF.

This clone was seen once. The CDR3 loop is CASSPPGGGGAQPQHF. In DNA form, the CDR3 reads TGTGCCAGCTCACCACCGGGCGGCGGGGGAGCGCAGCCCCAGCATTTT. V gene TRBV18 combines with J gene TRBJ1-5; possible D gene TRBD1, 5 bases. The CDR3 extends over 16 amino acids. The V gene lost 0 bases and the J gene lost 7 bases, with 16 bases spanning the gap. Germline V gene data show CDR1 as KGHSH and CDR2 as LQKENI.

The chain combines TRBV23-1 with TRBJ1-2; 7 bases line up with TRBD1. TRBV23-1 is known as an ORF, though its function is uncertain. The trim removed 2 bases at V and 2 bases at J, leaving 2 bases unmatched. The CDR3 is 14 amino acids. The CDR3 reads CASSQKGANYGYTF. DNA of the CDR3: TGCGCCAGCAGTCAAAAGGGGGCGAACTATGGCTACACCTTC.

V gene TRBV30 combines with J gene TRBJ2-3, with D perhaps TRBD1 (5 bases). CDR1 is GTSNPN, CDR2 SVGIG, per germline (reference sequence). The ends were cut back, 0 bases at V and 5 bases at J, with 9 bases in the middle. This CDR3 comprises 13 residues. The CDR3 coding sequence is TGTGCCTGGAGTGTAGGGGTAAGAGATACGCAGTATTTT. It yields the protein CAWSVGVRDTQYF.

This clone was observed once. The chain recombines TRBV5-6 with TRBJ2-7; 7 bases are a match to TRBD1. The germline CDR1 and CDR2 sequences are SGHDT and YYEEEE. The V and J ends lost 4 bases and 4 bases, in that order; junction bases with no gene match: 8. The CDR3 is 14 amino acids. Here the CDR3 reads CASSVGQSKYEQYF. CDR3 coding DNA: TGTGCCAGCAGCGTGGGACAGAGTAAATACGAGCAGTACTTC. Based on the CDR3 plus reference TRBV5-6 and TRBJ2-7, the full variable domain is DAGVTQSPTHLIKTRGQQVTLRCSPKSGHDTVSWYQQALGQGPQFIFQYYEEEERQRGNFPDRFSGHQFPNYSSELNVNALLLGDSALYLCASSVGQSKYEQYFGPGTRLTVT.

This clone was picked up one time. This chain uses TRBV6-1 with TRBJ2-5; 10 nucleotides align to TRBD2. The CDR3 has 15 residues. The ends lost 3 bases at V and 5 bases at J; junction bases unmatched: 6. The germline gives CDR1 MNHNS, CDR2 SASEGT. This chain's CDR3 is CASSEASGSWETQYF. The CDR3 DNA is TGTGCCAGCAGTGAGGCTAGCGGGAGTTGGGAGACCCAGTACTTC.

The chain recombines TRBV19 with TRBJ2-7; TRBD1 matches 9 bases. Germline CDR1 is LNHDA and CDR2 is SQIVND (reference sequence). The CDR3 runs to 14 residues. V lost 1 base and J lost 4; bases outside the gene matches: 2. The CDR3 here is CASSIGDREYEQYF. CDR3 in DNA: TGTGCCAGTAGTATAGGGGACAGGGAATACGAGCAGTACTTC.

This clone was seen just once. V gene TRBV4-1 combines with J gene TRBJ2-7; 11 bases fit TRBD1. The CDR3 contains 15 residues. Trimming cost V 1 base and J 2 bases; bases outside gene matches: 1. The germline V gene has CDR1 MGHRA and CDR2 YSYEKL. The CDR3 is CASSQGGQGAYEQYF. The CDR3 DNA sequence: TGCGCCAGCAGCCAAGGGGGACAGGGGGCCTACGAGCAGTACTTC.

The chain uses TRBV5-1 and TRBJ2-2, with D possibly matching TRBD1 (6 bases). The CDR3 has 14 amino acids. In germline, CDR1 is SGHRS, CDR2 YFSETQ. With 4 bases removed from V and 4 bases from J, the gap between germline ends came to 11 bases. CDR3 DNA: TGCGCCAGCAGCCCCAGAGGGGGCACCGGGGAGCTGTTTTTT. The encoded protein is CASSPRGGTGELFF.

Here the CDR3 reads CASSLGLHYYEQYF. The CDR3 DNA follows: TGCGCCAGCAGCTTAGGCCTTCACTACTACGAGCAGTACTTC. The rearrangement uses TRBV5-1 and TRBJ2-7; D is ambiguous. Trimming pared 2 bases from V and 3 bases from J, leaving 12 bases between. This CDR3 contains 14 residues. The V gene's germline CDR1 is SGHRS and CDR2 YFSETQ. The full variable domain, its missing parts supplied by reference TRBV5-1 and TRBJ2-7, is KAGVTQTPRYLIKTRGQQVTLSCSPISGHRSVSWYQQTPGQGLQFLFEYFSETQRNKGNFPGRFSGRQFSNSRSEMNVSTLELGDSALYLCASSLGLHYYEQYFGPGTRLTVT.

V usage is TRBV27 and J usage is TRBJ1-5; 9 nucleotides align to TRBD1. CDR1 and CDR2 (germline): MNHEY, SMNVEV (reference sequence). V dropped 5 bases and J dropped 2; count of bases not matched to a gene: 13. This CDR3 comprises 18 residues. The CDR3 bases are TGTGCCAGCAGTGAACGGACAGGGGTTTTCATGCGCAATCAGCCCCAGCATTTT. Its protein is CASSERTGVFMRNQPQHF.

This chain connects TRBV27 to TRBJ2-5; 9 positions agree with TRBD1. This CDR3 is built from 13 residues. CDR1 MNHEY and CDR2 SMNVEV come from the germline V gene (reference sequence). V shed 8 bases and J 4 bases; nucleotides not matched to a gene: 5. The DNA for the CDR3 is TGTGCCAGCCGGGACAGGGTATTAGAGACCCAGTACTTC. This sequence encodes CASRDRVLETQYF.

The chain links TRBV5-1 to TRBJ2-1; 8 nucleotides line up with TRBD1. Germline loops: CDR1 SGHRS, CDR2 YFSETQ. J gave up 4 bases and V 6 bases, and 12 bases lay outside the gene matches. The CDR3 totals 16 residues. The CDR3 DNA is TGCGCCAGCACTTATAGTCCGGGACAGGCGTACAATGAGCAGTTCTTC. Residues: CASTYSPGQAYNEQFF.

This chain links TRBV25-1 with TRBJ2-1, with a weak D call TRBD2 (6 bases). The CDR3 covers 17 residues. The germline V and J ends were trimmed by 3 bases and 0 bases, with 15 bases remaining between them. CDR1 is MGHDK, CDR2 SYGVNS, per germline. This CDR3 is CASSEAPDGSSYNEQFF. CDR3 nucleotides: TGTGCCAGCAGTGAGGCCCCCGACGGGAGCTCCTACAATGAGCAGTTCTTC.